Below, 29 T cell receptor beta chains from the same sample are listed, as sequenced in a study of HIV-infected patients and healthy controls. All unsorted peripheral T cells were captured because whole blood was used without fractionation. Approximately 500 ng RNA was reverse transcribed with alpha and beta constant-region primers. Separate chain-specific third strand synthesis with multiplexing indices produced the alpha and beta libraries. TCRdb reprocessed the 5' RACE reads with MiXCR, giving one entry per CDR3 protein. This table has 15,000 to 20,000 distinct CDR3 sequences, 10% appearing once. Material: blood. The receptors were gathered from an adult in good health.

CDR3 DNA sequence: TGTGCCAGCAGTGCAGTCGTTGAGGCCGAAGCTTTCTTT. Protein product: CASSAVVEAEAFF. The chain links TRBV6-1 to TRBJ1-1, with D hard to call. This CDR3 has 13 amino acids. Trimming cost V 4 bases and J 8 bases, with 14 bases left between them. The germline CDR1 and CDR2 sequences are MNHNS and SASEGT.

This clonotype was counted a few times. V usage is TRBV7-2 and J usage is TRBJ2-3, with D tentatively TRBD2 (5 bases). The CDR3 has 17 residues. Germline V lookup: CDR1 SGHTA, CDR2 FQGNSA. The V end lost 2 bases, the J end lost 6 bases, and 21 bases lay between the germline ends. The CDR3 sequence is CASSLKVGGPPDDTQYF. CDR3 bases: TGTGCCAGCAGCTTAAAGGTTGGAGGCCCCCCGGATGATACGCAGTATTTT.

By share, this clonotype counts as medium-sized. The V and J genes are TRBV19 and TRBJ2-2; D might be TRBD1 (6 bases). This CDR3 comprises 15 residues. Trimming cost V 6 bases and J 0 bases, with 11 bases left between them. CDR1 LNHDA and CDR2 SQIVND come from the germline V gene (reference sequence). CDR3 amino acids: CASRLQGANTGELFF. CDR3 coding DNA: TGTGCCAGTAGACTACAGGGAGCGAACACCGGGGAGCTGTTTTTT.

Relative to its sample, this clonotype is medium-sized. The rearrangement uses TRBV2 and TRBJ2-3; 8 bases align to TRBD2. Unmatched junction bases numbered 10, after V lost 7 bases and J lost 4 bases. Germline-derived CDR1 and CDR2 are SNHLY and FYNNEI. The CDR3 is 15 amino acids. The CDR3 loop reads CASIKGLGVADTQYF. CDR3 nucleotides: TGTGCCAGCATCAAGGGACTAGGCGTGGCAGATACGCAGTATTTT.

This clonotype has ten or more counts. This sequence joins TRBV20-1 and TRBJ1-1; D ambiguous. There are 12 residues in the CDR3. V was cut by 6 bases and J by 3 bases, with 11 bases left in between. Germline V gene sequence: CDR1 DFQATT, CDR2 SNEGSKA (reference sequence). The CDR3 DNA sequence: TGCAGTGCCCCGGTCCGGGACACTGAAGCTTTCTTT. Residues: CSAPVRDTEAFF.

In this sample, this clonotype turned up many times. The chain couples TRBV29-1 to TRBJ1-1; D call uncertain. V lost 1 base and J 0 bases, leaving 6 bases between the germline ends. The germline gives CDR1 SQVTM, CDR2 ANQGSEA. The CDR3 consists of 13 residues. The CDR3 spells CSVEGGMNTEAFF. DNA of the CDR3: TGCAGCGTTGAAGGCGGTATGAACACTGAAGCTTTCTTT.

This clonotype came up a few times. This chain joins TRBV6-5 and TRBJ2-7; D is tentatively TRBD1 or TRBD2 (5 bases each). There are 13 residues in the CDR3. Germline CDR1 and CDR2: MNHEY and SVGAGI. With 5 bases removed from V and 3 bases from J, the gap between germline ends came to 11 bases. CDR3 loop: CASSPGPYYEQYF. CDR3 sequence (DNA): TGTGCCAGCAGTCCGGGACCCTACTACGAGCAGTACTTC.

This clonotype was recorded at least ten times. The rearrangement links TRBV6-5 to TRBJ2-1, with 10 bases aligning to TRBD2. Germline V gene data show CDR1 as MNHEY and CDR2 as SVGAGI. Unmatched junction bases numbered 7, after V lost 8 bases and J lost 9 bases. The CDR3 is 13 amino acids. This CDR3 is CASRIAGGPEQFF. The CDR3 bases are TGTGCCAGCCGGATAGCGGGAGGTCCTGAGCAGTTCTTC.

This clonotype occurred many times. The rearrangement links TRBV12-3 or TRBV12-4 to TRBJ2-1; 13 nucleotides align to TRBD2. The CDR3 loop spans 17 amino acids. V dropped 4 bases and J dropped 0; count of bases not matched to a gene: 3. The CDR3 spells CASSSGTSGISYNEQFF. Here the CDR3 DNA reads TGTGCCAGCAGTTCCGGGACTAGCGGGATCTCCTACAATGAGCAGTTCTTC.

This clonotype was observed a handful of times. V usage is TRBV12-3 or TRBV12-4 and J usage is TRBJ1-4; D possibly corresponds to TRBD1 (6 bases). The V gene lost 5 bases and the J gene lost 1 base, with 11 bases spanning the gap. This CDR3 contains 15 residues. The CDR3 region has the DNA TGTGCCAGCAGTCAAACGGACAGAACTAATGAAAAACTGTTTTTT. This translates into CASSQTDRTNEKLFF.

This chain links TRBV7-9 with TRBJ1-2, with no clear D. CDR1 and CDR2 (germline): SEHNR, FQNEAQ (reference sequence). This CDR3 region has 12 residues. Trimming left V 3 bases short and J 6 bases short, with 8 bases between. The CDR3, as DNA: TGTGCCAGCAGCTTGATGGGGAATGGCTACACCTTC. This codes for CASSLMGNGYTF.

This clonotype is deemed medium-sized. The genes are TRBV5-1 and TRBJ2-3, with D possibly TRBD2 on 5 matching bases. Germline CDR1 reads SGHRS; CDR2 reads YFSETQ. The V gene lost 1 base and the J gene lost 0 bases, with 9 bases spanning the gap. This CDR3 comprises 15 residues. The CDR3 sequence is CASSLSGVSTDTQYF. The CDR3 DNA sequence: TGCGCCAGCAGCTTGTCCGGGGTGAGCACAGATACGCAGTATTTT.

This clonotype is medium-sized within its sample. The chain uses TRBV28 and TRBJ2-5; TRBD1 matches 10 bases. The V gene's germline CDR1 is MDHEN and CDR2 SYDVKM. The CDR3 spans 18 residues. V was pared by 6 bases and J by 1 base, with 14 bases of the junction left unmatched. The CDR3 DNA reads TGTGCCAGCAGCCCCTCCAACCGGGACAGGGGAGCCCAAGAGACCCAGTACTTC. Its translation: CASSPSNRDRGAQETQYF.

This clonotype is medium-sized (0.01 to 0.1%) within its sample. The V and J genes are TRBV28 and TRBJ2-3, with 7 nucleotides matching TRBD1. V lost 4 bases to trimming and J lost 5 bases; unmatched junction nucleotides: 3. This CDR3 region has 13 residues. CDR1 and CDR2 from the germline V gene are MDHEN and SYDVKM. CDR3 residues: CASSSTGEDTQYF. The CDR3 DNA is TGTGCCAGCAGTTCTACAGGGGAAGATACGCAGTATTTT.

This clonotype was recorded at least ten times. The rearrangement links TRBV7-6 to TRBJ1-5; TRBD1 aligns across 8 bases. Germline CDR1 and CDR2: SGHVS and FNYEAQ. V lost 5 bases, J lost 4 bases, and 7 bases stayed unmatched. This CDR3 spans 15 amino acids. The CDR3 DNA reads TGTGCCAGCAGCCAAGGACAGGGACCAAATCAGCCCCAGCATTTT. Its translation is CASSQGQGPNQPQHF. The entire variable domain, with the rest obtained from reference TRBV7-6 and TRBJ1-5, is as follows: GAGVSQSPRYKVTKRGQDVALRCDPISGHVSLYWYRQALGQGPEFLTYFNYEAQQDKSGLPNDRFSAERPEGSISTLTIQRTEQRDSAMYRCASSQGQGPNQPQHFGDGTRLSIL.

This clonotype is medium-sized within its sample. The chain employs TRBV20-1 and TRBJ1-5, with 8 bases lining up with TRBD1. V was pared by 5 bases and J by 4 bases, with 10 bases of the junction left unmatched. The germline V gene encodes CDR1 DFQATT and CDR2 SNEGSKA (reference sequence). The CDR3 runs 15 residues. The CDR3 loop is CSASSTDRENQPQHF. In nucleotides, the CDR3 is TGCAGTGCTTCTTCGACGGACAGGGAGAATCAGCCCCAGCATTTT.

In this sample, this clonotype turned up many times. The chain joins TRBV5-6 to TRBJ2-7; D is possibly TRBD2 (6 bases). V was shortened by 0 bases and J by 5 bases, with 9 bases between the two germline ends. The CDR3 spans 13 residues. The germline V gene encodes CDR1 SGHDT and CDR2 YYEEEE. The CDR3 coding sequence is TGTGCCAGCAGCTTGGGGGGGGAGGACGAGCAGTACTTC. Translated, it gives CASSLGGEDEQYF.

This clonotype was counted many times. This chain connects TRBV14 to TRBJ2-7, with 12 bases identical to TRBD2. CDR1 and CDR2 from the germline V gene are SGHDN and FVKESK. Trimming at V came to 4 bases and at J to 4 bases, leaving 8 bases not matched to a gene. The CDR3 runs 16 residues. This CDR3 reads CASSLRLAGAGYEQYF. As DNA, the CDR3 is TGTGCCAGCAGCCTTCGACTAGCGGGAGCTGGTTACGAGCAGTACTTC.

This clonotype has ten or more counts. This chain uses TRBV29-1 with TRBJ2-1; D may be TRBD2 (6 bases). Trimming left V 2 bases short and J 15 bases short, with 14 bases between. Germline values: CDR1 SQVTM, CDR2 ANQGSEA. This CDR3 spans 11 amino acids. The chain's CDR3 is CSVERRDCLFF. The CDR3 DNA reads TGCAGCGTTGAACGGAGGGACTGTTTGTTCTTC.

This clonotype has a handful of counts. This rearrangement joins TRBV10-3 to TRBJ1-1, with 7 bases that match TRBD1. Trimming at V came to 7 bases and at J to 3 bases, leaving 8 bases not matched to a gene. This CDR3 comprises 14 residues. Germline V gene sequence: CDR1 ENHRY, CDR2 SYGVKD. The CDR3 nucleotides read TGTGCCATCAACCCGACAGGGACGGACACTGAAGCTTTCTTT. It encodes CAINPTGTDTEAFF.

V usage is TRBV3-1 and J usage is TRBJ2-1; tentatively, D is TRBD2 (5 bases). Germline lookup yields CDR1 LGHDT and CDR2 YNNKEL (reference sequence). The CDR3 spans 15 residues. The chain's CDR3 is CERSQVRERDNEQFF. The CDR3 DNA sequence: TGTGAAAGAAGCCAAGTGAGGGAGCGTGACAATGAGCAGTTCTTC.

V and J are TRBV12-3 or TRBV12-4 and TRBJ1-6, with unresolved D. Between the trimmed V and J ends, which lost 5 bases and 7 bases, there was a span of 9 bases. This CDR3 has 13 residues. The CDR3, as DNA: TGTGCCAGCAGTCTACGGACGAATTCACCCCTCCACTTT. It encodes CASSLRTNSPLHF.

This clonotype was seen many times. The V and J genes are TRBV9 and TRBJ1-4; 8 bases line up with TRBD1. The CDR3 runs 16 residues. Germline CDR1 SGDLS, CDR2 YYNGEE. Germline trimming cut 4 bases from V and 7 bases from J; bases unmatched to any gene: 12. CDR3 coding DNA: TGTGCCAGCAGCCCGGTCGGACAGGGCGGGAGTGAAAAACTGTTTTTT. Translating gives CASSPVGQGGSEKLFF.

This clonotype occurred many times. The V gene is TRBV20-1, the J gene TRBJ2-3; 13 nucleotides line up with TRBD2. Germline loops: CDR1 DFQATT, CDR2 SNEGSKA (reference sequence). The CDR3 has 15 residues. Trimming took 5 bases from V and 3 from J; bases not matched to a gene: 5. CDR3 amino acids: CSASGTSGKTDTQYF. DNA for the CDR3: TGCAGTGCTTCCGGGACTAGCGGGAAAACAGATACGCAGTATTTT.

V is TRBV20-1 and J is TRBJ2-4, with TRBD2 as a possible D gene (5 bases). The germline gives CDR1 DFQATT, CDR2 SNEGSKA (reference sequence). V was clipped by 0 bases and J by 2 bases, with 17 bases between them. This CDR3 is built from 17 residues. CDR3 residues: CSARDPAARRTKNIQYF. For the CDR3, the DNA is TGCAGTGCTAGAGATCCCGCAGCCCGGAGGACCAAAAACATTCAGTACTTC.

The genes are TRBV29-1 and TRBJ2-7; no reliable D call. CDR3 length: 12 amino acids. The V and J ends lost 0 bases and 4 bases respectively, with 7 bases between them. The germline V gene encodes CDR1 SQVTM and CDR2 ANQGSEA. CDR3 region: CSVEEDQYEQYF. The CDR3 bases are TGCAGCGTTGAAGAAGACCAGTACGAGCAGTACTTC.

This clonotype was recorded many times. The genes are TRBV7-2 and TRBJ2-6; 9 bases are a match to TRBD1. After removal of 3 bases from V and 2 bases from J, the junction contained 2 bases not matched to a gene. CDR3 size: 16 residues. Germline values: CDR1 SGHTA, CDR2 FQGNSA. DNA for the CDR3: TGTGCCAGCAGCTTTACAGGGGGCCCTGGGGCCAACGTCCTGACTTTC. Translation gives CASSFTGGPGANVLTF.

This clonotype was counted only a few times. The chain recombines TRBV4-3 with TRBJ2-1; TRBD1 might be the D (5 bases). The V end was cut by 0 bases, the J end by 8 bases, with 8 bases between. In germline, CDR1 is LGHNA, CDR2 YSLEER. This CDR3 spans 13 amino acids. CDR3 nucleotide sequence: TGCGCCAGCAGCCAAGAAAGGGGCGATGAGCAGTTCTTC. Translation gives CASSQERGDEQFF.

In its sample, this clonotype was seen many times. The chain carries TRBV3-1 and TRBJ2-1, with D perhaps TRBD2 (5 bases). The CDR3 is made up of 13 amino acids. V shed 3 bases and J shed 9 bases, with 12 bases lying between them. Per germline, CDR1 LGHDT and CDR2 YNNKEL (reference sequence). CDR3 in DNA: TGTGCCAGCAGCCATGTTACTAGTGGTGAGCAGTTCTTC. Its protein is CASSHVTSGEQFF.